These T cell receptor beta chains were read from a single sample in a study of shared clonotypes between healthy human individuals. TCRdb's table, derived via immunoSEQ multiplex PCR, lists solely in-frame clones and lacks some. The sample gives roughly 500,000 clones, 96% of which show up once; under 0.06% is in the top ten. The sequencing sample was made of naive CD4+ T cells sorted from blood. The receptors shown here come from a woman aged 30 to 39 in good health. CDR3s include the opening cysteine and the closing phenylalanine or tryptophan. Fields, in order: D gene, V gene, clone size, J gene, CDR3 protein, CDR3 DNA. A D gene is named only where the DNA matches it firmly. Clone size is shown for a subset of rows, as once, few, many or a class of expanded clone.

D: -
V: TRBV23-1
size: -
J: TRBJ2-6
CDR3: CASSQSRTAPGANVLTF
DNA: TGCGCCAGCAGTCAATCGCGGACAGCGCCTGGGGCCAACGTCCTGACTTTC

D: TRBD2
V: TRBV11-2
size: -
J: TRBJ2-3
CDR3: CASSLLAGDDTQYF
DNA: TGTGCCAGCAGCTTACTTGCGGGAGACGATACGCAGTATTTT

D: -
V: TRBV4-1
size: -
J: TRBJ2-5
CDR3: CASSQAGRPKTGQETQYF
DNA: TGCGCCAGCAGCCAAGCGGGACGCCCAAAGACGGGCCAAGAGACCCAGTACTTC

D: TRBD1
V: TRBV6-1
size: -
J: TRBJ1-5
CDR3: CASSGGSTGVQPQHF
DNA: TGTGCCAGCAGTGGGGGGTCCACAGGGGTTCAGCCCCAGCATTTT

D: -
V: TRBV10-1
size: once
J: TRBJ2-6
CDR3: CASSRIAQSRANVLTF
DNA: TGCGCCAGCAGTCGGATCGCACAAAGTCGGGCCAACGTCCTGACTTTC

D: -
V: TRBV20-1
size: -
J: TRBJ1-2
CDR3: CSASSDYGYTF
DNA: TGCAGTGCAAGTTCGGACTATGGCTACACCTTC

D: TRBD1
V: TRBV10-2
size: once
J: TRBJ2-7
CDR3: CASSDPRTGLYEQYF
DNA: TGCGCCAGCAGTGACCCTCGGACAGGGCTCTACGAGCAGTACTTC

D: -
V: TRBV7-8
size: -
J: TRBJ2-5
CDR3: CASSSSTETQYF
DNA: TGTGCCAGCAGCTCATCCACCGAGACCCAGTACTTC

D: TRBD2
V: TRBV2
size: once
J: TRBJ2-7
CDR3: CASSPSGRADEQYF
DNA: TGTGCCAGCAGTCCAAGCGGGAGGGCCGACGAGCAGTACTTC

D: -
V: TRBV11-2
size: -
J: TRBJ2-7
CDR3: CASSLWSSYEQYF
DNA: TGTGCCAGCAGCTTATGGTCGTCCTACGAGCAGTACTTC